This record looks at one T cell receptor (beta chain) sequence and its context. As yet, its antigen is unknown. The data originate from a study of T cell responses to AZD1222 COVID-19 vaccine. Assay used: immunoSEQ multiplex PCR; TCRdb lists only in-frame clones, some missing. The profile covers roughly 150,000 clones, with about 93% appearing a single time and around 7.1% taken by the ten largest. Study observations and caveats: Nearly half of spike-specific TCRs reportedly target variant regions that are unmutated in the B.1.351 and B.1.1.7 variants. Recipients of AZD1222 seropositive at baseline numbered only 5 or 6. Repertoire collection took place solely once the T cell response had peaked.

Per the germline V gene, CDR1 is MDHEN and CDR2 is SYDVKM. V was pared by 6 bases and J by 2 bases, with 22 bases between. The CDR3 totals 17 residues. The sequences come from peripheral blood, collected 28 days after the second AZD1222 dose. The chain couples TRBV28 to TRBJ2-5; D is ambiguous. The receptor comes from an adult who received the AZD1222 COVID-19 vaccine. The chain's CDR3 is CASRYRTKYTFQETQYF. In DNA, the CDR3 is TGTGCCAGCAGATATCGCACGAAGTACACCTTTCAAGAGACCCAGTACTTC.